These 19 T cell receptor beta chains were sequenced from one sample in a study of blood T cell repertoires in COVID-19. Assay used: immunoSEQ multiplex PCR; TCRdb lists only in-frame clones, some missing. The table has about 160,000 clones, around 85% seen once. The sample comprised peripheral blood. Receptor source: a human donor with acute or convalescent COVID-19. The donor label of this sample is uncertain.

The sample holds a few counts of this clone. The genes are TRBV7-6 and TRBJ1-6; 7 positions match TRBD1. Germline CDR1 is SGHVS and CDR2 is FNYEAQ. The CDR3 consists of 19 residues. V lost 0 bases, J lost 7 bases, and 15 bases stayed unmatched. The CDR3 reads CASSLAPPERQGRNSPLHF. CDR3 bases: TGTGCCAGCAGCTTAGCCCCCCCTGAGCGACAGGGAAGGAATTCACCCCTCCACTTT.

The chain employs TRBV18 and TRBJ2-7, with 9 nucleotides matching TRBD1. CDR3 length: 14 residues. The germline V gene encodes CDR1 KGHSH and CDR2 LQKENI. Trimming at V came to 4 bases and at J to 6 bases, leaving 7 bases not matched to a gene. CDR3 protein: CASSRDRESFEQYF. For the CDR3, the DNA is TGTGCCAGCTCACGGGACAGGGAATCGTTCGAGCAGTACTTC.

This chain joins TRBV14 and TRBJ1-6; 9 bases align to TRBD1. In germline, CDR1 is SGHDN, CDR2 FVKESK. Losses at the gene ends were 4 bases for V and 4 bases for J; bases not matched to a gene: 5. CDR3 length: 16 residues. Here the CDR3 reads CASSPDRGLYNSPLHF. The CDR3 DNA is TGTGCCAGCAGCCCGGACAGGGGACTTTATAATTCACCCCTCCACTTT.

The chain joins TRBV7-8 to TRBJ1-2; D might be TRBD1 (5 bases). The V gene lost 5 bases and the J gene lost 2 bases, with 21 bases spanning the gap. Germline values: CDR1 SGHVS, CDR2 FQNEAQ. CDR3 length: 17 amino acids. CDR3 DNA sequence: TGTGCCAGCAGCGCGAGAGGTGACAGTTCCCTCAACTATGGCTACACCTTC. Its translation: CASSARGDSSLNYGYTF.

The chain is built from TRBV11-3 and TRBJ1-4; D is undetermined. The germline CDR1 and CDR2 sequences are SGHNT and YENEEA. Trimming shortened V by 4 bases and J by 3 bases, and 12 bases separated the two germline ends. CDR3 size: 15 residues. CDR3 region: CASSSARGANEKLFF. The CDR3 coding sequence is TGTGCCAGCAGCTCCGCCCGGGGTGCTAATGAAAAACTGTTTTTT.

This clone was picked up one time. The rearrangement joins TRBV3-1 (or the pseudogene TRBV3-2) to TRBJ2-7; TRBD2 agrees at 12 bases. CDR3 size: 15 residues. J lost 7 bases, V lost 0 bases, and 4 bases had no gene match. Germline V lookup: CDR1 LGHDT, CDR2 YNNKEL (reference sequence). Here the CDR3 DNA reads TGTGCCAGCAGCCAAGATAGACTAGCGGGGGTTGAGCAGTACTTC. Encoded protein: CASSQDRLAGVEQYF.

The CDR3 DNA is TGCGCCAGCAGCCAAGAGCTAAACCCCACAGATACGCAGTATTTT. Translating it yields CASSQELNPTDTQYF. This chain connects TRBV4-1 to TRBJ2-3; no firm D call. The germline gives CDR1 MGHRA, CDR2 YSYEKL. V dropped 0 bases and J dropped 2 bases, with 9 bases sitting between them. The CDR3 loop spans 15 amino acids.

This sequence joins TRBV3-1 (or the pseudogene TRBV3-2) and TRBJ1-2; possible D gene TRBD1, 5 bases. The length of the CDR3 is 12 residues. Germline V CDR1 and CDR2: LGHDT, YNNKEL (reference sequence). Trimming took off 5 bases at V and 13 bases at J, with 17 bases between the two ends. The CDR3 reads CASSTRQTESTF. DNA for the CDR3: TGTGCCAGCAGCACCCGACAGACTGAGAGCACCTTC.

V is TRBV7-8 and J is TRBJ2-4; possibly TRBD1 for D (6 bases). In germline, CDR1 is SGHVS, CDR2 FQNEAQ. This CDR3 is 14 amino acids long. Trimming removed 4 bases from V and 6 bases from J, with 13 bases in between. CDR3: CASSSKTGLNIQYF. For the CDR3, the DNA is TGTGCCAGCAGCTCCAAGACAGGCTTAAACATTCAGTACTTC.

The chain uses TRBV9 and TRBJ1-5; possible D gene TRBD1, 5 bases. Trimming removed 0 bases from V and 1 base from J, with 11 bases in between. CDR3 size: 16 residues. In germline, CDR1 is SGDLS, CDR2 YYNGEE. In DNA form, the CDR3 reads TGTGCCAGCAGCGTAGGTGTCGCAGGGAGCAATCAGCCCCAGCATTTT. Amino acid sequence: CASSVGVAGSNQPQHF.

The J gene is TRBJ1-6, the V gene TRBV7-2; unclear D gene. V lost 1 base to trimming and J lost 11 bases, with 9 bases between them. Germline loops: CDR1 SGHTA, CDR2 FQGNSA. The CDR3 has 13 residues. The CDR3 loop is CASSLGRETPLHF. The CDR3, as DNA: TGTGCCAGCAGCTTAGGGAGGGAAACACCCCTCCACTTT.

V usage is TRBV30 and J usage is TRBJ2-3, with 12 bases identical to TRBD2. The germline V gene encodes CDR1 GTSNPN and CDR2 SVGIG (reference sequence). The CDR3 has 16 residues. Losses at the gene ends were 0 bases for V and 2 bases for J; bases not matched to a gene: 3. The CDR3 DNA reads as TGTGCCTGGAGTGTACTAGCGGGGGGACTCACAGATACGCAGTATTTT. This codes for CAWSVLAGGLTDTQYF.

The rearrangement uses TRBV9 and TRBJ2-1; D is unclear. The CDR3 sequence is 16 residues long. V dropped 3 bases and J dropped 0 bases, with 13 bases sitting between them. Germline CDR1 SGDLS, CDR2 YYNGEE. CDR3 nucleotide sequence: TGTGCCAGCAGCGAAATCGGGTCCAGCTCCTACAATGAGCAGTTCTTC. This codes for CASSEIGSSSYNEQFF.

Worth noting for this clone: A junction boundary mismatches the germline segment, possibly from a read error. The chain recombines TRBV20-1 with TRBJ2-3, with 7 bases identical to TRBD1. The germline CDR1 and CDR2 sequences are DFQATT and SNEGSKA (reference sequence). This CDR3 comprises 11 residues. CDR3 region: CSASGTDPQYF. The CDR3 bases are TGCAGTGCTTCCGGGACAGATCCGCAGTATTTT.

V gene TRBV7-9 combines with J gene TRBJ2-7, with a weak D call TRBD1 (6 bases). Trimming took off 5 bases at V and 3 bases at J, with 8 bases between the two ends. The germline V gene has CDR1 SEHNR and CDR2 FQNEAQ (reference sequence). CDR3 length: 12 residues. The CDR3 sequence is CASSRTDYEQYF. DNA for the CDR3: TGTGCCAGCAGCAGGACAGACTACGAGCAGTACTTC.

The gene calls are TRBV2 and TRBJ1-1; weak D call: TRBD1 (5 bases). CDR1 and CDR2 from the germline V gene are SNHLY and FYNNEI. The CDR3 totals 15 residues. V lost 4 bases and J lost 0, with 12 bases in between. In DNA, the CDR3 is TGTGCCAGCAGTGTATATCAGGGAATGAACACTGAAGCTTTCTTT. Its protein is CASSVYQGMNTEAFF.

The chain recombines TRBV5-4 with TRBJ2-7; maybe TRBD2 (5 bases). The CDR3 covers 16 residues. The germline V and J ends were trimmed by 3 bases and 1 base, with 17 bases remaining between them. Germline CDR1 reads SGHNT; CDR2 reads YYREEE (reference sequence). The CDR3 loop reads CASSSAAQRTSYEQYF. The CDR3 coding sequence is TGTGCCAGCAGCTCAGCGGCCCAGCGGACTTCCTACGAGCAGTACTTC.

This chain joins TRBV19 and TRBJ1-1; weak D call: TRBD1 (5 bases). The CDR3 is 15 amino acids. V lost 4 bases, J lost 0 bases, and 12 bases lay in between. From germline, CDR1 is LNHDA and CDR2 SQIVND (reference sequence). This CDR3 reads CASSTSGALNTEAFF. DNA of the CDR3: TGTGCCAGTAGTACAAGTGGGGCCTTGAACACTGAAGCTTTCTTT.

The J gene is TRBJ1-4, the V gene TRBV4-1; no reliable D call. Per germline, CDR1 MGHRA and CDR2 YSYEKL. The CDR3 covers 13 residues. Trimming took 1 base from V and 5 from J, leaving 5 bases between them. The CDR3 spells CASSQAGNEKLFF. The DNA for the CDR3 is TGCGCCAGCAGCCAAGCCGGGAATGAAAAACTGTTTTTT.